This T cell receptor beta chain was identified in a study of blood T cell repertoires in COVID-19. Turning to the study itself: The samples span acute and convalescent COVID-19 from the United States, Italy and Spain. T cells, B-cell-depleted T cells, or PBMCs supplied cDNA or gDNA.

Per the authors' pipeline: The assay estimated nucleated cells by amplifying reference gene primers. Generated by immunoSEQ multiplex PCR, the TCRdb table keeps only in-frame clones and is missing some. V, J and clone size reflect that table, while D and trimming were determined from the DNA. In the table there are about 250,000 clones, roughly 80% of which are singletons. This CDR3 region has 16 residues. V dropped 2 bases and J dropped 6; count of bases not matched to a gene: 15. Looked up from germline, CDR1 is GTSNPN and CDR2 is SVGIG (reference sequence). The chain combines TRBV30 with TRBJ1-2; 7 nucleotides agree with TRBD1. The receptor was isolated from a man older than 75 with acute or convalescent COVID-19. Sequenced material: peripheral blood. The CDR3: CAWSNLGRGQADGYTF. The CDR3 region has the DNA TGTGCCTGGAGTAACCTGGGAAGGGGGCAGGCCGATGGCTACACCTTC.